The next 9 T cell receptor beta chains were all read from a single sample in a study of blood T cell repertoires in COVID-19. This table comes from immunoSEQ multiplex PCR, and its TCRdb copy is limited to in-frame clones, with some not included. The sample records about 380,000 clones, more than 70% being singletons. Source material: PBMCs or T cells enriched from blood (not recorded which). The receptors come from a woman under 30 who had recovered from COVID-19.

CDR3: CASSYRDGTDTQYF. The DNA of the CDR3 is TGTGCCAGCAGTTACAGGGACGGCACAGATACGCAGTATTTT. V is TRBV5-5 and J is TRBJ2-3, with D tentatively TRBD1 (6 bases). V shed 5 bases and J shed 1 base, with 11 bases lying between them. The CDR3 is 14 amino acids. CDR1 and CDR2 from the germline V gene are SGHKS and YYEKEE (reference sequence). The full variable domain, with the rest looked up from reference TRBV5-5 and TRBJ2-3, is DAGVTQSPTHLIKTRGQQVTLRCSPISGHKSVSWYQQVLGQGPQFIFQYYEKEERGRGNFPDRFSARQFPNYSSELNVNALLLGDSALYLCASSYRDGTDTQYFGPGTRLTVL.

In DNA, the CDR3 is TGTGCCAGCAGTTACGGACTCATCAATGAGCAGTTCTTC. Translating it yields CASSYGLINEQFF. V usage is TRBV6-5 and J usage is TRBJ2-1; D may be TRBD2 (5 bases). Germline V lookup: CDR1 MNHEY, CDR2 SVGAGI. The germline V and J ends were trimmed by 2 bases and 6 bases, with 8 bases remaining between them. The CDR3 consists of 13 residues.

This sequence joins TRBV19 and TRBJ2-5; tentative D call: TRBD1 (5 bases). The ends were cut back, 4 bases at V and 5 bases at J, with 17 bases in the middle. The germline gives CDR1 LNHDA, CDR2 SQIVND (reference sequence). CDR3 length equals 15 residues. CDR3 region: CASSTNRIGLETQYF. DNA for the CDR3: TGTGCCAGTAGTACAAACAGGATCGGGCTTGAGACCCAGTACTTC.

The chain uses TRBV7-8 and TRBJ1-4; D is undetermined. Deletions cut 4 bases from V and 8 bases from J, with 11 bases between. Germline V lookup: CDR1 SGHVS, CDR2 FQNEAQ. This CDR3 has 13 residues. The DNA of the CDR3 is TGTGCCAGCAGCTCCGCGGGTTCCGAAAAACTGTTTTTT. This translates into CASSSAGSEKLFF.

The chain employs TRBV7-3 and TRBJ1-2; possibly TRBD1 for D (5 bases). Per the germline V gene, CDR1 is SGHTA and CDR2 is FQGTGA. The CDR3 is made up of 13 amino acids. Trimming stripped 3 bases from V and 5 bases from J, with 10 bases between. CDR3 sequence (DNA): TGTGCCAGCAGCTTGACAGCAGGTTATGGCTACACCTTC. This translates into CASSLTAGYGYTF.

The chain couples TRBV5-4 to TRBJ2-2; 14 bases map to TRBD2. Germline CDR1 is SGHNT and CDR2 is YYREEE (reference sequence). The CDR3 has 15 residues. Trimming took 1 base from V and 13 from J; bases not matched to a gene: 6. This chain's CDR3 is CASSLRGLAGGGLFF. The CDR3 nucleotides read TGTGCCAGCAGCTTGCGCGGACTAGCGGGGGGAGGGCTGTTTTTT.

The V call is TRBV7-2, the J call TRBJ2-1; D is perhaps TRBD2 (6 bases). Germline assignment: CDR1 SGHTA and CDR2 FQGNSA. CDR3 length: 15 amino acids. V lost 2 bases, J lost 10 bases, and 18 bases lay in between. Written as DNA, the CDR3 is TGTGCCAGCAGCTTAATCCAAGCGAGGGGAGGAGAGCAGTTCTTC. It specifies CASSLIQARGGEQFF.

CDR3 sequence: CASSARDRGQETQYF. CDR3 DNA: TGTGCCAGCAGCGCCCGGGACAGGGGGCAGGAGACCCAGTACTTC. V and J are TRBV9 and TRBJ2-5; TRBD1 aligns across 12 bases. This CDR3 comprises 15 residues. V gave up 3 bases and J gave up 5 bases; unmatched junction bases: 5. Germline V CDR1 and CDR2: SGDLS, YYNGEE.

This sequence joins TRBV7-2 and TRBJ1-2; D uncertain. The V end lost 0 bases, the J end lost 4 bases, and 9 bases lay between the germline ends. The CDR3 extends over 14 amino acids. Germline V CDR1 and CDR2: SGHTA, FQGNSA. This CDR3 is CASSLAVEGYGYTF. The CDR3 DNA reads TGTGCCAGCAGCTTAGCGGTGGAGGGCTATGGCTACACCTTC.